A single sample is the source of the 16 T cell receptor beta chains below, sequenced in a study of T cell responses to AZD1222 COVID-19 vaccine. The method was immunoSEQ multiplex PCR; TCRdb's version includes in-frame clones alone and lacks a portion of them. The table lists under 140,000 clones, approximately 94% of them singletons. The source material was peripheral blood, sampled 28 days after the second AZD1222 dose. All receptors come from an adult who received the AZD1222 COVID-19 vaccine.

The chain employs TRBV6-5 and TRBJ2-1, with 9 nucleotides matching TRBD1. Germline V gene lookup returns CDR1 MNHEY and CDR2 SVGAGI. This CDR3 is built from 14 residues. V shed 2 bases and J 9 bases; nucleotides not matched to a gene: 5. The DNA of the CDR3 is TGTGCCAGCAGTTACGGGACAGGGTTCGGTGAGCAGTTCTTC. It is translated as CASSYGTGFGEQFF.

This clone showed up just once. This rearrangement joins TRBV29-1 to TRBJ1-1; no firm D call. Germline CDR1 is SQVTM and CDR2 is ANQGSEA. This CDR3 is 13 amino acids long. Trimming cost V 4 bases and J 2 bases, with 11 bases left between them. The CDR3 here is CSVVLKLNTEAFF. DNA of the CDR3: TGCAGCGTTGTATTGAAGTTAAACACTGAAGCTTTCTTT.

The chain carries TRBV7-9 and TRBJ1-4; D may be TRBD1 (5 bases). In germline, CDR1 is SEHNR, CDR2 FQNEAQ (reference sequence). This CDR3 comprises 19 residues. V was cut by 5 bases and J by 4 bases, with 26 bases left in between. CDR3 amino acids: CASSQTPFKGTDRNEKLFF. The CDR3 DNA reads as TGTGCCAGCAGCCAAACCCCATTCAAGGGGACCGACCGTAATGAAAAACTGTTTTTT.

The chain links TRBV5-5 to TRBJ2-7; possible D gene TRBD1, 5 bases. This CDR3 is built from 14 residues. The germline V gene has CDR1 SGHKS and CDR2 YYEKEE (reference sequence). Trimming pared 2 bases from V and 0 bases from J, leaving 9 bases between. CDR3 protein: CASSLYQGSYEQYF. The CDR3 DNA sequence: TGTGCCAGCAGCTTATACCAGGGCTCCTACGAGCAGTACTTC.

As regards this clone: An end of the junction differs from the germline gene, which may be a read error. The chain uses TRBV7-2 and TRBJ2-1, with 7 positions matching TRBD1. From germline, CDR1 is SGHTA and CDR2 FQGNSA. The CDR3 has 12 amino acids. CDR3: CASSLARGYWVF. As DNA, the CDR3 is TGTGCCAGCAGCTTAGCCAGGGGGTATTGGGTCTTC.

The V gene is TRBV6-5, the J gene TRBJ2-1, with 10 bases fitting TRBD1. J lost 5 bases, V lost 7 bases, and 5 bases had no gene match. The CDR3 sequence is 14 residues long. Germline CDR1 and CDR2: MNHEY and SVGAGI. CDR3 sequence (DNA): TGTGCCAGCATCAGGGACAGGGGAAACAATGAGCAGTTCTTC. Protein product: CASIRDRGNNEQFF.

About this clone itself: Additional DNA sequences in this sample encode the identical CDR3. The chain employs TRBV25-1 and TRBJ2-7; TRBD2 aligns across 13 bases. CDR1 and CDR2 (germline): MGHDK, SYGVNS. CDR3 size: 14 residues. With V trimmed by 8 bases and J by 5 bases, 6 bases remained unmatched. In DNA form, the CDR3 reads TGTGCCAGCGGACTAGCGGGAGTTCTCGACGAGCAGTACTTC. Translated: CASGLAGVLDEQYF.

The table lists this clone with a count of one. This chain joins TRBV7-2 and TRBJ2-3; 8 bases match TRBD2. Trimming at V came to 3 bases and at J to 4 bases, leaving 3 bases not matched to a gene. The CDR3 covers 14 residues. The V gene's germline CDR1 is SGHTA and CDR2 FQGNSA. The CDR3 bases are TGTGCCAGCAGCTTCTCGGGGGGGCCAGATACGCAGTATTTT. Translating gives CASSFSGGPDTQYF.

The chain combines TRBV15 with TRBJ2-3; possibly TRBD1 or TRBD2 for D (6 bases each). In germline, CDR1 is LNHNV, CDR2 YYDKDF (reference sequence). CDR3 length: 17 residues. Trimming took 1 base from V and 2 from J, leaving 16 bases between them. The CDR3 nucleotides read TGTGCCACCAGCAGAGTCCCCGCAAGGGGGGTCACAGATACGCAGTATTTT. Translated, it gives CATSRVPARGVTDTQYF. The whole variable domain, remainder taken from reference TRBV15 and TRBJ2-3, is DAMVIQNPRYQVTQFGKPVTLSCSQTLNHNVMYWYQQKSSQAPKLLFHYYDKDFNNEADTPDNFQSRRPNTSFCFLDIRSPGLGDTAMYLCATSRVPARGVTDTQYFGPGTRLTVL.

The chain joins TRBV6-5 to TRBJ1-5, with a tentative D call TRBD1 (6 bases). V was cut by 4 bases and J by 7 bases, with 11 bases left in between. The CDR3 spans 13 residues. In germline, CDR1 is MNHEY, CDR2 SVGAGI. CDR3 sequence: CASSWEGQQPQHF. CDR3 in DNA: TGTGCCAGCAGTTGGGAGGGACAACAGCCCCAGCATTTT.

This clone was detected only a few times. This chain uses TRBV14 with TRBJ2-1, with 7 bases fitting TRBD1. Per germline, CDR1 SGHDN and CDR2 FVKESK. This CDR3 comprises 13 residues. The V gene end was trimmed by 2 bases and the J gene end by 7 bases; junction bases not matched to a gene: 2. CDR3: CASSQYRGNEQFF. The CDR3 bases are TGTGCCAGCAGCCAATACAGGGGAAATGAGCAGTTCTTC.

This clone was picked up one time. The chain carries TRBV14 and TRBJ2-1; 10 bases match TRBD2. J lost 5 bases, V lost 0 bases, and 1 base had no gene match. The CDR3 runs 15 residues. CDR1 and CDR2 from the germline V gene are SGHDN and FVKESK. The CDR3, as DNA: TGTGCCAGCAGCCAAGAACTAGCGGGGAACAATGAGCAGTTCTTC. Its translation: CASSQELAGNNEQFF.

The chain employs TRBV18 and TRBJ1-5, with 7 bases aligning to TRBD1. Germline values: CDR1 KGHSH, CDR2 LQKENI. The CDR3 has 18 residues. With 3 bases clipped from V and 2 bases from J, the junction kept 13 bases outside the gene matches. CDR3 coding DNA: TGTGCCAGCTCACCGTCGGGACAGCTGTTGGGCGGCAATCAGCCCCAGCATTTT. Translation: CASSPSGQLLGGNQPQHF.

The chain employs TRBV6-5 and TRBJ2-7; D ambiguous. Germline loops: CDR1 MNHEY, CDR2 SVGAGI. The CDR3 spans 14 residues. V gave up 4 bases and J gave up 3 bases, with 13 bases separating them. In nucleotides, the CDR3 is TGTGCCAGCAGTTTGGTGCCTTACCTCTACGAGCAGTACTTC. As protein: CASSLVPYLYEQYF.

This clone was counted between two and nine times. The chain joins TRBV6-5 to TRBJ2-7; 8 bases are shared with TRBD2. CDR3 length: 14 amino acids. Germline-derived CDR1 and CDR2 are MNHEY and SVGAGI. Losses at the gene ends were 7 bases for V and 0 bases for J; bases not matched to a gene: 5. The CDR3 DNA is TGTGCCAGCAAACTAGCGGAGGACTCCTACGAGCAGTACTTC. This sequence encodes CASKLAEDSYEQYF.

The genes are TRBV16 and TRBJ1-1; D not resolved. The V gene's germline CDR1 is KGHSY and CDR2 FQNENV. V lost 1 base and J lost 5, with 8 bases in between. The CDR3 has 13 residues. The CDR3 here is CASSQWRVTEAFF. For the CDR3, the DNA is TGTGCCAGCAGCCAATGGCGGGTGACTGAAGCTTTCTTT. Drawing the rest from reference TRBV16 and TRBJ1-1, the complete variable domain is GEEVAQTPKHLVRGEGQKAKLYCAPIKGHSYVFWYQQVLKNEFKFLISFQNENVFDETGMPKERFSAKCLPNSPCSLEIQATKLEDSAVYFCASSQWRVTEAFFGQGTRLTVV.